This entry lists 26 T cell receptor beta chains sequenced from one sample in a study of blood T cell repertoires in COVID-19. Assay used: immunoSEQ multiplex PCR; TCRdb lists only in-frame clones, some missing. The sample holds about 28,000 clones, around 72% seen once. What was sequenced was peripheral blood. Source of these receptors: a boy aged 2 to 10 with active or convalescent COVID-19.

Within the sample, this clone is medium-sized. V and J are TRBV29-1 and TRBJ1-2; 9 nucleotides align to TRBD1. J gave up 3 bases and V 6 bases, and 5 bases lay outside the gene matches. Germline CDR1 is SQVTM and CDR2 is ANQGSEA. The CDR3 length is 13 residues. The CDR3 region has the DNA TGCAGCGTCGATACAGGGGGCCACTATGGCTACACCTTC. It specifies CSVDTGGHYGYTF.

This chain links TRBV4-3 with TRBJ1-6; TRBD1 might be the D (5 bases). The germline V and J ends were trimmed by 0 bases and 5 bases, with 17 bases remaining between them. Germline CDR1 LGHNA, CDR2 YSLEER. The CDR3 sequence is 18 residues long. Here the CDR3 reads CASSQDDTRLGHNSPLHF. Written as DNA, the CDR3 is TGCGCCAGCAGCCAAGATGATACCCGGCTGGGGCATAATTCACCCCTCCACTTT.

CDR3 sequence reads: CASSPGLNTGELFF. CDR3 DNA sequence: TGCGCCAGCAGCCCGGGATTGAACACCGGGGAGCTGTTTTTT. This chain joins TRBV4-1 and TRBJ2-2, with D perhaps TRBD2 (5 bases). The germline gives CDR1 MGHRA, CDR2 YSYEKL. V lost 4 bases and J 1 base, leaving 7 bases between the germline ends. This CDR3 is 14 amino acids long.

The CDR3 coding sequence is TGTGCCAGCAGTTACCTCGGGGGGGCACGCGACAATGAGCAGTTCTTC. Amino acid sequence: CASSYLGGARDNEQFF. The chain employs TRBV6-2 or TRBV6-3 and TRBJ2-1; 8 nucleotides match TRBD2. V lost 2 bases to trimming and J lost 5 bases; unmatched junction nucleotides: 8. The CDR3 is 16 amino acids. Germline V lookup: CDR1 MNHEY, CDR2 SVGEGT.

The DNA for the CDR3 is TGTGCCAGTAGTAACCGGGACAGGGGGAAGAAACTGTTTTTT. Residues: CASSNRDRGKKLFF. V and J are TRBV19 and TRBJ1-4; 11 positions agree with TRBD1. V lost 4 bases, J lost 11 bases, and 6 bases stayed unmatched. This CDR3 spans 14 amino acids. Germline V gene lookup returns CDR1 LNHDA and CDR2 SQIVND (reference sequence).

The genes are TRBV6-6 and TRBJ2-4, with D possibly matching TRBD1 (5 bases). The germline gives CDR1 MNHNY, CDR2 SVGAGI (reference sequence). This CDR3 comprises 12 residues. V lost 2 bases to trimming and J lost 8 bases, with 7 bases between them. CDR3 protein: CASSYDRDIQYF. CDR3 nucleotides: TGTGCCAGCAGTTACGACAGAGACATTCAGTACTTC.

This clone was counted a few times. J is TRBJ1-2 and V is TRBV24-1; 11 nucleotides agree with TRBD1. The ends lost 5 bases at V and 7 bases at J; junction bases unmatched: 5. CDR1 is KGHDR and CDR2 is SFDVKD in the germline V gene. The CDR3 is made up of 14 amino acids. The DNA of the CDR3 is TGTGCCACCAGTGCAGGACAGGGGGCGTCTGGCTACACCTTC. Its protein is CATSAGQGASGYTF.

The J gene is TRBJ2-7, the V gene TRBV18; 7 bases fit TRBD1. Germline V gene data show CDR1 as KGHSH and CDR2 as LQKENI. V shed 5 bases and J 4 bases; nucleotides not matched to a gene: 2. The CDR3 sequence is 12 residues long. CDR3 nucleotides: TGTGCCAGCTCAGCGACAGGGTACGAGCAGTACGTC. As protein: CASSATGYEQYV.

V and J are TRBV29-1 and TRBJ1-4; D not certain. CDR3 length equals 13 residues. The germline V gene encodes CDR1 SQVTM and CDR2 ANQGSEA. Trimming removed 4 bases at V and 7 bases at J, with 13 bases between. CDR3 in amino acids: CSVARGGGEKLFF. The DNA of the CDR3 is TGCAGCGTTGCCCGGGGAGGAGGTGAAAAACTGTTTTTT.

V is TRBV19 and J is TRBJ2-4; weak D call: TRBD1 (5 bases). The germline gives CDR1 LNHDA, CDR2 SQIVND (reference sequence). This CDR3 has 15 residues. V was clipped by 5 bases and J by 1 base, with 12 bases between them. The CDR3 bases are TGTGCCAGTAGTCAGGGCGTGTGGGCCAAAAACATTCAGTACTTC. Its translation is CASSQGVWAKNIQYF.

The chain recombines TRBV28 with TRBJ2-1; 7 bases map to TRBD2. The CDR3 is made up of 14 amino acids. Germline lookup yields CDR1 MDHEN and CDR2 SYDVKM. V lost 3 bases to trimming and J lost 10 bases; unmatched junction nucleotides: 9. CDR3 nucleotide sequence: TGTGCCAGCAGTTTCCGCACCGGGACTAACGAGCAGTTCTTC. This sequence encodes CASSFRTGTNEQFF.

This clone was seen a few times. J is TRBJ1-1 and V is TRBV6-1; 7 positions match TRBD1. The CDR3 covers 15 residues. V shed 3 bases and J 1 base; nucleotides not matched to a gene: 5. CDR1 is MNHNS and CDR2 is SASEGT in the germline V gene. In DNA, the CDR3 is TGTGCCAGCAGTGACGATGGGACAGAGAACACTGAAGCTTTCTTT. It encodes CASSDDGTENTEAFF.

This clone was recorded many times. The V and J genes are TRBV28 and TRBJ2-7, with 8 positions matching TRBD1. J was trimmed by 6 bases and V by 2 bases; bases with no gene match: 9. Germline values: CDR1 MDHEN, CDR2 SYDVKM. CDR3 length: 15 residues. In nucleotides, the CDR3 is TGTGCCAGCAGTTTACCCGGCAGGGGGCCGCCCGAGCAGTACTTC. It yields the protein CASSLPGRGPPEQYF.

This chain links TRBV6-5 with TRBJ2-7; no definite D call. V gave up 5 bases and J gave up 0 bases, with 11 bases separating them. The CDR3 totals 14 residues. CDR1 and CDR2 (germline): MNHEY, SVGAGI. CDR3 coding DNA: TGTGCCAGCAGTCCTTACTATCCCTCCTACGAGCAGTACGTC. Its translation: CASSPYYPSYEQYV.

The rearrangement uses TRBV4-3 and TRBJ1-2; TRBD1 matches at 11 bases. V lost 0 bases to trimming and J lost 2 bases; unmatched junction nucleotides: 17. Germline CDR1 LGHNA, CDR2 YSLEER. The CDR3 length is 21 residues. CDR3 sequence (DNA): TGCGCCAGCAGCCAAGACTCTGCCGGGACAGGGGGGAGGATAGCGAACTATGGCTACACCTTC. Amino acids: CASSQDSAGTGGRIANYGYTF.

The chain couples TRBV27 to TRBJ1-5; tentatively, D is TRBD1 (5 bases). Germline CDR1 and CDR2: MNHEY and SMNVEV (reference sequence). Trimming shortened V by 5 bases and J by 7 bases, and 15 bases separated the two germline ends. The CDR3 loop spans 14 amino acids. This CDR3 is CASSPRRGEQPQHF. DNA for the CDR3: TGTGCCAGCAGTCCCCGGCGGGGCGAGCAGCCCCAGCATTTT.

The sample holds a few counts of this clone. CDR3 sequence reads: CASCREEEGYTF. In DNA form, the CDR3 reads TGTGCCAGCTGCAGAGAGGAAGAAGGCTACACCTTC. The rearrangement joins TRBV2 to TRBJ1-2; no firm D call. Germline assignment: CDR1 SNHLY and CDR2 FYNNEI. The CDR3 length is 12 residues. V was pared by 8 bases and J by 8 bases, with 15 bases between.

The gene calls are TRBV5-1 and TRBJ2-7, with TRBD1 matching over 7 bases. This CDR3 has 14 residues. Germline V gene sequence: CDR1 SGHRS, CDR2 YFSETQ. With V trimmed by 4 bases and J by 4 bases, 8 bases remained unmatched. CDR3: CASSRGDSQYEQYF. CDR3 DNA: TGCGCCAGCAGCCGTGGGGACAGTCAATACGAGCAGTACTTC.

This chain joins TRBV28 and TRBJ2-7; 10 bases fit TRBD1. The CDR3 is made up of 14 amino acids. Trimming at V came to 6 bases and at J to 5 bases, leaving 7 bases not matched to a gene. Germline CDR1 reads MDHEN; CDR2 reads SYDVKM. The DNA of the CDR3 is TGTGCCAGCAGGGAGGGACAGGGGAAAAACGAGCAGTACTTC. This gives the protein CASREGQGKNEQYF.

The chain combines TRBV27 with TRBJ1-2, with D unresolved. This CDR3 spans 18 amino acids. The germline V gene encodes CDR1 MNHEY and CDR2 SMNVEV (reference sequence). With 11 bases removed from V and 0 bases from J, the gap between germline ends came to 28 bases. The CDR3 spells CADGLRYLVRGSNYGYTF. CDR3 DNA sequence: TGTGCCGACGGATTGAGATACCTTGTGCGAGGATCTAACTATGGCTACACCTTC.

The V gene is TRBV5-4, the J gene TRBJ2-7, with D possibly being TRBD1 (5 bases). With 5 bases removed from V and 1 base from J, the gap between germline ends came to 7 bases. Germline V gene data show CDR1 as SGHNT and CDR2 as YYREEE (reference sequence). The CDR3 spans 12 residues. This CDR3 is CASRGPSYEQYF. The DNA of the CDR3 is TGTGCCAGCAGGGGGCCTTCCTACGAGCAGTACTTC.

This clone has more than one count but fewer than ten. This chain joins TRBV18 and TRBJ1-1; D is possibly TRBD1 (5 bases). Germline V lookup: CDR1 KGHSH, CDR2 LQKENI. V shed 5 bases and J shed 1 base, with 14 bases lying between them. The CDR3 extends over 15 amino acids. The CDR3 is CASSNTQGRNTEAFF. The CDR3 DNA reads as TGTGCCAGCTCAAACACCCAGGGCAGGAACACTGAAGCTTTCTTT. The full variable domain, its missing parts supplied by reference TRBV18 and TRBJ1-1, is NAGVMQNPRHLVRRRGQEARLRCSPMKGHSHVYWYRQLPEEGLKFMVYLQKENIIDESGMPKERFSAEFPKEGPSILRIQQVVRGDSAAYFCASSNTQGRNTEAFFGQGTRLTVV.

The J gene is TRBJ2-7, the V gene TRBV7-2, with 11 bases fitting TRBD2. Losses at the gene ends were 5 bases for V and 0 bases for J; bases not matched to a gene: 6. The CDR3 loop spans 16 amino acids. Germline V gives CDR1 SGHTA, CDR2 FQGNSA. The CDR3 here is CASSRRTSGSSYEQYF. The CDR3 region has the DNA TGTGCCAGCAGCCGCAGGACTAGCGGGTCCTCCTACGAGCAGTACTTC.

The chain joins TRBV3-1 (or the pseudogene TRBV3-2) to TRBJ2-7; D is perhaps TRBD1 (6 bases). Germline V gives CDR1 LGHDT, CDR2 YNNKEL (reference sequence). Trimming shortened V by 1 base and J by 3 bases, and 10 bases separated the two germline ends. The CDR3 covers 14 residues. The CDR3 nucleotides are TGTGCCAGCAGCCAAGGCTTAGGGGGCTACGAGCAGTACTTC. It specifies CASSQGLGGYEQYF.

This chain links TRBV11-1 with TRBJ2-5, with a possible D match to TRBD2 (5 bases). Germline CDR1 and CDR2: SGHAT and FQDESV (reference sequence). The CDR3 contains 13 residues. V lost 5 bases and J lost 5, with 12 bases in between. CDR3 amino acids: CASSPLWRETQYF. CDR3 nucleotide sequence: TGTGCCAGCAGCCCTCTCTGGAGGGAGACCCAGTACTTC.

The V and J genes are TRBV6-5 and TRBJ1-3; D may be TRBD1 (5 bases). Germline V gene sequence: CDR1 MNHEY, CDR2 SVGAGI. V lost 6 bases and J lost 0, with 12 bases in between. The CDR3 consists of 15 residues. In DNA, the CDR3 is TGTGCCAGCAGACAGGTATTCAGCTCTGGAAACACCATATATTTT. Encoded protein: CASRQVFSSGNTIYF.